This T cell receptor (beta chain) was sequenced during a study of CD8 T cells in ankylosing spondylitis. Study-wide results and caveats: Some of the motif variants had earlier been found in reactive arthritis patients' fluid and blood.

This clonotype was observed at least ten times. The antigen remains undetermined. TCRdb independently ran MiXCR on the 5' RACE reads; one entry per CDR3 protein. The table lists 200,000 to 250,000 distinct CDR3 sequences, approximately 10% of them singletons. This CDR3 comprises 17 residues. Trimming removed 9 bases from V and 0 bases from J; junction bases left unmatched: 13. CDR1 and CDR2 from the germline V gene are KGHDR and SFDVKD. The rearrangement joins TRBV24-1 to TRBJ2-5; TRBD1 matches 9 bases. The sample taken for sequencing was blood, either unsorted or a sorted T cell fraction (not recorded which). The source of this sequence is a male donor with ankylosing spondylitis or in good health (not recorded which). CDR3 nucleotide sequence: TGTGCCACCGGACAACCTGGGACAGGGAATTACCAAGAGACCCAGTACTTC. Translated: CATGQPGTGNYQETQYF.